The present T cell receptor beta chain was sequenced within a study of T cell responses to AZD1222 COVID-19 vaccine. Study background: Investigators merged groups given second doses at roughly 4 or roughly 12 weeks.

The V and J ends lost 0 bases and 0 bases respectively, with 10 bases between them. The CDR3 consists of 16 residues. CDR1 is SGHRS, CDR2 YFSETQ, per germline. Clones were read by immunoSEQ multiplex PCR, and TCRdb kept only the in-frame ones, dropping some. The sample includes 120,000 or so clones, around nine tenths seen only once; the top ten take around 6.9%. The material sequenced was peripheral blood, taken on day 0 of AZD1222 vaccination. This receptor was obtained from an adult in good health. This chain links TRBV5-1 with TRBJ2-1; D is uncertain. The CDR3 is CASSLVSWSSYNEQFF. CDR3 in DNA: TGCGCCAGCAGCTTGGTCAGCTGGAGCTCCTACAATGAGCAGTTCTTC.